This note documents a single T cell receptor (beta chain) sequence. V lost 0 bases, J lost 3 bases, and 15 bases lay in between. The CDR3 has 16 amino acids. The germline CDR1 and CDR2 sequences are GTSNPN and SVGIG (reference sequence). These data are taken from a study of blood T cell repertoires in COVID-19. Background on the study: Spain, Italy and the United States supplied samples that represented acute and convalescent COVID-19. From T cells, B-cell-depleted T cells, or PBMCs came the material, which was cDNA or gDNA.

Per the authors' pipeline: Estimates of nucleated cell counts were drawn from the amplification of reference gene primers. This table comes from immunoSEQ multiplex PCR, and its TCRdb copy is limited to in-frame clones, with some not included. The V and J calls and the clone size are those of that table, but D and trimming were determined from the DNA. The sample records fewer than 120,000 clones, 70% to 90% being singletons. The TCR originated in a human donor in a cohort sampled during active COVID-19. This chain uses TRBV30 with TRBJ2-1, with D perhaps matching TRBD2 (5 bases). Sequencing input: peripheral blood. The CDR3 is CAWSVKVASDYNEQFF. In DNA, the CDR3 is TGTGCCTGGAGTGTAAAAGTAGCGAGCGACTACAATGAGCAGTTCTTC.